The 27 T cell receptor beta chains below come from one sample, sequenced in a study of T cells in Graves' hyperthyroidism and ophthalmopathy. RNA transcripts were the template for amplifying TCR beta CDR3 regions. HTBI primers were used for first-round RT-PCR of the TCR CDR3. One entry per CDR3 protein results from TCRdb running MiXCR on the multiplex PCR reads. The data show about 590,000 distinct CDR3 sequences, 15% to 19% seen once. The sequencing sample was made of blood. The receptors were gathered from a woman aged 30 to 39 with Graves' hyperthyroidism.

The J gene is TRBJ2-5, the V gene TRBV15; D gene uncertain. Trimming stripped 2 bases from V and 3 bases from J, with 1 base between. CDR1 LNHNV and CDR2 YYDKDF come from the germline V gene (reference sequence). The CDR3 length is 11 residues. The CDR3 sequence: CATSRKETQYF. In DNA form, the CDR3 reads TGTGCCACCAGCAGAAAAGAGACCCAGTACTTC.

The sample holds a few counts of this clonotype. V is TRBV28 and J is TRBJ1-5, with a weak D call TRBD1 (5 bases). V gave up 4 bases and J gave up 3 bases, with 13 bases separating them. This CDR3 spans 15 amino acids. CDR1 MDHEN and CDR2 SYDVKM come from the germline V gene. The CDR3 sequence: CASSSPQGPNQPQHF. The CDR3 DNA follows: TGTGCCAGCAGTTCCCCCCAGGGACCCAATCAGCCCCAGCATTTT.

This clonotype came up a few times. The chain uses TRBV7-2 and TRBJ2-7, with D tentatively TRBD2 (5 bases). CDR3 length equals 16 residues. Trimming pared 3 bases from V and 5 bases from J, leaving 20 bases between. The germline V gene encodes CDR1 SGHTA and CDR2 FQGNSA. CDR3 residues: CASSFGLSGSVHEQYF. The CDR3 DNA follows: TGTGCCAGCAGCTTCGGACTGAGTGGGTCGGTCCACGAGCAGTACTTC.

This chain links TRBV27 with TRBJ2-6; D gene ambiguous. V dropped 2 bases and J dropped 0 bases, with 8 bases sitting between them. Germline assignment: CDR1 MNHEY and CDR2 SMNVEV (reference sequence). The CDR3 runs to 16 residues. The CDR3 bases are TGTGCCAGCAGTTTAGTACCTCGCTCTGGGGCCAACGTCCTGACTTTC. Translation: CASSLVPRSGANVLTF.

This clonotype was observed at least ten times. The J gene is TRBJ1-5, the V gene TRBV27, with 7 bases identical to TRBD1. This CDR3 contains 15 residues. CDR1 and CDR2 from the germline V gene are MNHEY and SMNVEV (reference sequence). After removal of 8 bases from V and 1 base from J, the junction contained 8 bases not matched to a gene. CDR3 in amino acids: CASPPPRGSNQPQHF. CDR3 nucleotide sequence: TGTGCCAGCCCCCCCCCCAGGGGGAGCAATCAGCCCCAGCATTTT.

This clonotype was detected many times. This rearrangement joins TRBV20-1 to TRBJ2-3; tentatively, D is TRBD1 (6 bases). CDR1 DFQATT and CDR2 SNEGSKA come from the germline V gene (reference sequence). The CDR3 runs to 11 residues. V was clipped by 6 bases and J by 10 bases, with 14 bases between them. The CDR3 nucleotides read TGCAGTGCCCCGGACAGCGCGGCGCAGTATTTT. Protein product: CSAPDSAAQYF.

This clonotype was detected many times. V is TRBV6-5 and J is TRBJ1-2; D possibly corresponds to TRBD1 (6 bases). The germline V gene encodes CDR1 MNHEY and CDR2 SVGAGI. This CDR3 is 15 amino acids long. V lost 0 bases to trimming and J lost 4 bases, with 12 bases between them. The chain's CDR3 is CASSYSLQGLYGYTF. The DNA of the CDR3 is TGTGCCAGCAGTTACTCGCTTCAGGGGCTCTATGGCTACACCTTC.

This chain joins TRBV18 and TRBJ2-2, with TRBD2 identical over 7 bases. The CDR3 is 18 residues long. The V gene's germline CDR1 is KGHSH and CDR2 LQKENI. V was pared by 1 base and J by 0 bases, with 8 bases of the junction left unmatched. This CDR3 is CASSPRASGYTNTGELFF. CDR3 coding DNA: TGTGCCAGCTCACCACGCGCTAGCGGCTACACGAACACCGGGGAGCTGTTTTTT.

This clonotype was seen many times. The CDR3 here is CASSPPLSGSVYNEQFF. In DNA, the CDR3 is TGTGCCAGCAGCCCTCCCCTTAGCGGGAGTGTGTACAATGAGCAGTTCTTC. V gene TRBV3-1 combines with J gene TRBJ2-1; TRBD2 aligns across 9 bases. V trimming: 4 bases; J trimming: 4 bases; junction bases outside the gene matches: 11. The CDR3 runs to 17 residues. The germline V gene has CDR1 LGHDT and CDR2 YNNKEL (reference sequence).

The V and J genes are TRBV4-1 and TRBJ2-3; D is uncertain. The CDR3 has 12 amino acids. Trimming removed 4 bases from V and 5 bases from J, with 7 bases in between. The V gene's germline CDR1 is MGHRA and CDR2 YSYEKL. The CDR3 loop is CASSPERDTQYF. In DNA, the CDR3 is TGCGCCAGCAGCCCCGAGCGAGATACGCAGTATTTT.

This clonotype has more than one count but fewer than ten. V and J are TRBV18 and TRBJ2-2; D is unresolved. The germline CDR1 and CDR2 sequences are KGHSH and LQKENI. The CDR3 is 13 amino acids. V lost 4 bases and J lost 4, with 7 bases in between. DNA of the CDR3: TGTGCCAGCTCACAGAAGGGCACCGGGGAGCTGTTTTTT. It translates to CASSQKGTGELFF.

In its sample, this clonotype was seen many times. The V gene is TRBV12-3 or TRBV12-4, the J gene TRBJ2-7; 9 nucleotides agree with TRBD1. Losses at the gene ends were 2 bases for V and 4 bases for J; bases not matched to a gene: 3. This CDR3 spans 14 amino acids. The CDR3 here is CASSLTGGGYEQYF. DNA for the CDR3: TGTGCCAGCAGTTTAACAGGGGGCGGGTACGAGCAGTACTTC.

The sample holds many counts of this clonotype. This chain uses TRBV2 with TRBJ2-7; 8 nucleotides agree with TRBD1. The CDR3 covers 11 residues. Unmatched junction bases numbered 4, after V lost 3 bases and J lost 12 bases. Germline V gene sequence: CDR1 SNHLY, CDR2 FYNNEI. CDR3 sequence reads: CASSDRDRRYF. The CDR3 coding sequence is TGTGCCAGCAGTGACAGGGACAGGCGGTACTTC.

This clonotype has a count of ten or more. V is TRBV7-2 and J is TRBJ2-1, with TRBD2 matching 10 bases. The junction had 1 base not matched to a gene; V was cut back by 0 bases and J by 8 bases. The V gene's germline CDR1 is SGHTA and CDR2 FQGNSA. The CDR3 spans 14 residues. The CDR3: CASSLAGTSDEQFF. For the CDR3, the DNA is TGTGCCAGCAGCTTAGCAGGGACTAGCGATGAGCAGTTCTTC.

This clonotype was detected ten times or more. The rearrangement uses TRBV7-9 and TRBJ2-5; no clear D. Germline V gives CDR1 SEHNR, CDR2 FQNEAQ (reference sequence). This CDR3 is 14 amino acids long. The V end was cut by 4 bases, the J end by 1 base, with 10 bases between. The chain's CDR3 is CASSSRPGQETQYF. The CDR3 nucleotides read TGTGCCAGCAGCTCCCGTCCAGGCCAAGAGACCCAGTACTTC.

This clonotype was found once. This may stem from a read error, because a much larger clone lies one nucleotide away. V usage is TRBV20-1 and J usage is TRBJ2-7, with 11 positions matching TRBD2. The germline CDR1 and CDR2 sequences are DFQATT and SNEGSKA (reference sequence). Germline trimming cut 4 bases from V and 6 bases from J; bases unmatched to any gene: 8. The CDR3 sequence is 14 residues long. CDR3 in DNA: TGCAGTGCTAAGGGGGGACTAGCGGATCCCGAGCAGTACTTC. It translates to CSAKGGLADPEQYF.

This clonotype was seen at least ten times. The V gene is TRBV10-3, the J gene TRBJ1-1; possible D gene TRBD1, 5 bases. This CDR3 region has 14 residues. V lost 0 bases and J lost 7, with 12 bases in between. Per the germline V gene, CDR1 is ENHRY and CDR2 is SYGVKD. CDR3 in amino acids: CAISESPGSFEAFF. In DNA form, the CDR3 reads TGTGCCATCAGTGAGTCTCCAGGGAGCTTTGAAGCTTTCTTT.

This clonotype was seen a handful of times. An end of the junction differs from the germline gene, which may be a read error. This chain uses TRBV11-2 with TRBJ1-1; a possible D gene is TRBD1 (5 bases). In germline, CDR1 is SGHAT, CDR2 FQNNGV. The CDR3 contains 14 residues. The CDR3 is CASMGDRPNTEALF. The CDR3 region has the DNA TGTGCCAGCATGGGAGACAGACCGAACACTGAAGCTCTCTTT.

J is TRBJ2-1 and V is TRBV5-5; D call uncertain. Trimming removed 2 bases at V and 8 bases at J, with 17 bases between. The CDR3 runs 15 residues. Germline CDR1 and CDR2: SGHKS and YYEKEE (reference sequence). The CDR3 DNA is TGTGCCAGCAGCTTATGGCAGGCCCCCACAGATGAGCAGTTCTTC. Its protein product is CASSLWQAPTDEQFF.

This clonotype was seen a handful of times. The V call is TRBV15, the J call TRBJ2-1; D not certain. The V end lost 0 bases, the J end lost 0 bases, and 9 bases lay between the germline ends. This CDR3 is built from 16 residues. The germline V gene has CDR1 LNHNV and CDR2 YYDKDF (reference sequence). Here the CDR3 DNA reads TGTGCCACCAGCAGAGATCCTTCGAGCTCCTACAATGAGCAGTTCTTC. It specifies CATSRDPSSSYNEQFF. The whole variable domain, remainder taken from reference TRBV15 and TRBJ2-1, is DAMVIQNPRYQVTQFGKPVTLSCSQTLNHNVMYWYQQKSSQAPKLLFHYYDKDFNNEADTPDNFQSRRPNTSFCFLDIRSPGLGDTAMYLCATSRDPSSSYNEQFFGPGTRLTVL.

The V call is TRBV28, the J call TRBJ2-7, with a tentative D call TRBD2 (6 bases). The CDR3 extends over 15 amino acids. Germline lookup yields CDR1 MDHEN and CDR2 SYDVKM. V lost 4 bases, J lost 1 base, and 14 bases lay in between. CDR3 bases: TGTGCCAGCAGTTACCGGGGCGCGGGATCCTACGAGCAGTACTTC. This translates into CASSYRGAGSYEQYF.

This clonotype occurred a few times. The chain carries TRBV7-9 and TRBJ2-1; a weak D match, TRBD1 (6 bases). The length of the CDR3 is 15 residues. Per germline, CDR1 SEHNR and CDR2 FQNEAQ (reference sequence). V shed 5 bases and J shed 8 bases, with 19 bases lying between them. The CDR3 sequence: CASSPGQGIWDEQFF. The DNA for the CDR3 is TGTGCCAGCAGCCCGGGCCAGGGGATTTGGGATGAGCAGTTCTTC.

The table lists this clonotype with many counts. The chain has TRBV6-2 or TRBV6-3 and TRBJ2-7; D is unclear. V was clipped by 4 bases and J by 2 bases, with 15 bases between them. The CDR3 runs to 15 residues. CDR1 and CDR2 (germline): MNHEY, SVGEGT. The chain's CDR3 is CASSFQPDGAYEQYF. The CDR3 DNA follows: TGTGCCAGCAGTTTCCAGCCAGATGGGGCCTACGAGCAGTACTTC.

This clonotype came up many times. The chain uses TRBV18 and TRBJ2-3, with 15 bases lining up with TRBD2. Trimming took 5 bases from V and 10 from J; bases not matched to a gene: 10. Germline CDR1 KGHSH, CDR2 LQKENI. CDR3 length equals 16 residues. CDR3 nucleotide sequence: TGTGCCAGCTCAGGACTAGCGGGAGGGTCCGTAGGGCCGCAGTATTTT. Residues: CASSGLAGGSVGPQYF.

In this sample, this clonotype turned up many times. The chain uses TRBV7-9 and TRBJ2-7, with TRBD2 as a possible D gene (6 bases). The CDR3 has 14 residues. Per the germline V gene, CDR1 is SEHNR and CDR2 is FQNEAQ (reference sequence). The V end was cut by 5 bases, the J end by 0 bases, with 11 bases between. CDR3 nucleotide sequence: TGTGCCAGCAGCCGGGACTCGAGCTCCTACGAGCAGTACTTC. It codes for CASSRDSSSYEQYF.

The J gene is TRBJ2-3, the V gene TRBV14; 7 nucleotides agree with TRBD1. The CDR3 spans 14 residues. Germline V lookup: CDR1 SGHDN, CDR2 FVKESK. Trimming removed 0 bases from V and 4 bases from J; junction bases left unmatched: 1. The CDR3 bases are TGTGCCAGCAGCCAAGAGCAGGGGGCAGATACGCAGTATTTT. It translates to CASSQEQGADTQYF. The full variable domain, with the rest looked up from reference TRBV14 and TRBJ2-3, is EAGVTQFPSHSVIEKGQTVTLRCDPISGHDNLYWYRRVMGKEIKFLLHFVKESKQDESGMPNNRFLAERTGGTYSTLKVQPAELEDSGVYFCASSQEQGADTQYFGPGTRLTVL.

This clonotype occurred many times. The chain recombines TRBV30 with TRBJ1-2, with a tentative D call TRBD1 (5 bases). CDR1 is GTSNPN, CDR2 SVGIG, per germline (reference sequence). The V gene lost 4 bases and the J gene lost 4 bases, with 13 bases spanning the gap. The length of the CDR3 is 13 residues. The CDR3 loop is CAWTRAGAYGYTF. CDR3 nucleotides: TGTGCCTGGACGAGGGCCGGGGCCTATGGCTACACCTTC.